The clone carrying this TCR beta chain was found a few times. The antigen remains undetermined. The record originates from a study of T cell repertoires in cytomegalovirus infection. Findings of the study overall: Across the ex vivo response, the dominant clonotypes were HLA-C-restricted CMV-specific TCR beta clonotypes.

TCRdb reanalysed the reads using MiXCR and keeps one entry per CDR3 protein. The repertoire has approximately 250,000 distinct CDR3 sequences, approximately 24% of them found once; the top ten carry about 20%. Sequencing was done on a sample of CD8+ T cells from PBMCs. The receptor's source is a human donor in good health (CMV status not recorded). Some clones in this sample may be carry-over from other donors' samples.

The CDR3 region has the DNA TGTGCCAGCAGGACCTCCGGGACTCGAGATGGCTACACCTTC. This encodes CASRTSGTRDGYTF. The rearrangement joins TRBV7-9 to TRBJ1-2; possibly TRBD1 for D (5 bases). V gave up 6 bases and J gave up 6 bases, with 17 bases separating them. Germline V gene data show CDR1 as SEHNR and CDR2 as FQNEAQ (reference sequence). This CDR3 contains 14 residues.